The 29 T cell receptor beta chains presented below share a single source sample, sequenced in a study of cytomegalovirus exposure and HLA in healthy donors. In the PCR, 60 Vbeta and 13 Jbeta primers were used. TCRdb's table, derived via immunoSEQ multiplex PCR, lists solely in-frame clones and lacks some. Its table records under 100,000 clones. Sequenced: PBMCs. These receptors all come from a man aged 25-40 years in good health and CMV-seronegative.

The CDR3 DNA follows: TGTGCCAGCAGCCCTGGGCCGGGAATCACCGGGGAGCTGTTTTTT. It is translated as CASSPGPGITGELFF. The chain is built from TRBV7-6 and TRBJ2-2, with D maybe TRBD2 (5 bases). The germline V and J ends were trimmed by 5 bases and 4 bases, with 14 bases remaining between them. There are 15 residues in the CDR3. Germline lookup yields CDR1 SGHVS and CDR2 FNYEAQ.

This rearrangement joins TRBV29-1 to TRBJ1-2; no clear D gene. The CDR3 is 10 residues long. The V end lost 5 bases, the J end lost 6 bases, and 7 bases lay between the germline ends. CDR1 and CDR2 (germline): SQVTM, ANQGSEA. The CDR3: CSVRGNGYTF. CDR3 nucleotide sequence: TGCAGCGTTCGAGGGAATGGCTACACCTTC. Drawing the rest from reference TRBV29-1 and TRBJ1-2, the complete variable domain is SAVISQKPSRDICQRGTSLTIQCQVDSQVTMMFWYRQQPGQSLTLIATANQGSEATYESGFVIDKFPISRPNLTFSTLTVSNMSPEDSSIYLCSVRGNGYTFGSGTRLTVV.

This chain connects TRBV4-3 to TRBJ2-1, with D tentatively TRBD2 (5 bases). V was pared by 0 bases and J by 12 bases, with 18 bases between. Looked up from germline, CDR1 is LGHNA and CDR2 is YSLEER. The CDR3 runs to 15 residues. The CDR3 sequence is CASSQDSAGARVQFF. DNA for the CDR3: TGCGCCAGCAGCCAAGATTCGGCAGGCGCGAGGGTGCAGTTCTTC.

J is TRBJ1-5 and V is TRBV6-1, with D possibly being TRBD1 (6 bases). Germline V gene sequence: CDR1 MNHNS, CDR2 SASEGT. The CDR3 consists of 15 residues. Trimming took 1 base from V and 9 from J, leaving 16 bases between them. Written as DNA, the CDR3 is TGTGCCAGCAGTGAAGGGACAGTAGTTTTAATGCCCCAGCATTTT. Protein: CASSEGTVVLMPQHF.

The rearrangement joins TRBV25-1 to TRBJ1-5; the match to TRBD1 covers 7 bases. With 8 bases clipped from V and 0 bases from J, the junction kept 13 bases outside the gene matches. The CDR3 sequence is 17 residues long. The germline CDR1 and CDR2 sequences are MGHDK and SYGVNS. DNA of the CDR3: TGTGCCAGCTCCCCCAGGGGGACAGATTATAGCAATCAGCCCCAGCATTTT. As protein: CASSPRGTDYSNQPQHF.

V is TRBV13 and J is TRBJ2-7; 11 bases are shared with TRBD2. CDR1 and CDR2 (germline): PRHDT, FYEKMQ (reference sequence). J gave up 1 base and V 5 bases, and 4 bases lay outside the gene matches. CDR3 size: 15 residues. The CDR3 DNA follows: TGTGCCAGCAGCAAAAGACTAGCGGGATCCTACGAGCAGTACTTC. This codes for CASSKRLAGSYEQYF.

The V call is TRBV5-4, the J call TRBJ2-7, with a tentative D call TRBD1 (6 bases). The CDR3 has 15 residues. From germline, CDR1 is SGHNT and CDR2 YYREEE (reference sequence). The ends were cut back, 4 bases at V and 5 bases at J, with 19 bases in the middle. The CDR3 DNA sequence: TGTGCCAGCAGCCCCCCGGACAGTCCCCTCAACGAGCAGTACTTC. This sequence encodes CASSPPDSPLNEQYF.

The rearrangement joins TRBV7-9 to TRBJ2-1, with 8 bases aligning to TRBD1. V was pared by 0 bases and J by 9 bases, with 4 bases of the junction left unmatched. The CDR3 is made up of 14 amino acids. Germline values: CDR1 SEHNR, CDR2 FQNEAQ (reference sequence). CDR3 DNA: TGTGCCAGCAGCTTAGCCAGGGGGCTTAGTGAGCAGTTCTTC. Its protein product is CASSLARGLSEQFF.

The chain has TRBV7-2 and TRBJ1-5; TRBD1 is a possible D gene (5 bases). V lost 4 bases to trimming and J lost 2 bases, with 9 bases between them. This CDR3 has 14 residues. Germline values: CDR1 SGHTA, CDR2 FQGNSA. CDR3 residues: CASSSDSRNQPQHF. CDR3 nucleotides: TGTGCCAGCAGCTCAGACAGCCGCAATCAGCCCCAGCATTTT.

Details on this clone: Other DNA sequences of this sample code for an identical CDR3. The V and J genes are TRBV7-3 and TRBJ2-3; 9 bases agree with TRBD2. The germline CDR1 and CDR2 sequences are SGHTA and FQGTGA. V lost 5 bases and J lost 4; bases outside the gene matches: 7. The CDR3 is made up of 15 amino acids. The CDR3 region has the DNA TGTGCCAGCAGCCTCGGGACTAGCTCCTCAGATACGCAGTATTTT. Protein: CASSLGTSSSDTQYF. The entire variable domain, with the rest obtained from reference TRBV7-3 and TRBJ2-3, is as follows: GAGVSQTPSNKVTEKGKYVELRCDPISGHTALYWYRQSLGQGPEFLIYFQGTGAADDSGLPNDRFFAVRPEGSVSTLKIQRTERGDSAVYLCASSLGTSSSDTQYFGPGTRLTVL.

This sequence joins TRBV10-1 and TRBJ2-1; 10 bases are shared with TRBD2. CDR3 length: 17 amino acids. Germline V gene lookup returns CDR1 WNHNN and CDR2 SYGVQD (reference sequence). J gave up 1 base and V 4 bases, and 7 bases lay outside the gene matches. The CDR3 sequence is CASSGGAGGESYNEQFF. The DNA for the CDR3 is TGCGCCAGCAGTGGTGGAGCGGGGGGGGAATCCTACAATGAGCAGTTCTTC.

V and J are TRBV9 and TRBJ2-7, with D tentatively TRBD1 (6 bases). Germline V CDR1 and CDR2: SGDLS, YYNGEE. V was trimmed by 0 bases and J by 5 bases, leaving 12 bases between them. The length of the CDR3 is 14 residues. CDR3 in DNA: TGTGCCAGCAGCGTAGGACAGGCTACCCACGAGCAGTACTTC. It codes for CASSVGQATHEQYF.

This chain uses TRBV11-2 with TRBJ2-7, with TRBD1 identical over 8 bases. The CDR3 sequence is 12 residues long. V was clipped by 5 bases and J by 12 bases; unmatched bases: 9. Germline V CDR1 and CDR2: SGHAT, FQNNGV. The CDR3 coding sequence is TGTGCCAGCAGCCGAGGACAGGGCCGGTTGTACTTC. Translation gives CASSRGQGRLYF.

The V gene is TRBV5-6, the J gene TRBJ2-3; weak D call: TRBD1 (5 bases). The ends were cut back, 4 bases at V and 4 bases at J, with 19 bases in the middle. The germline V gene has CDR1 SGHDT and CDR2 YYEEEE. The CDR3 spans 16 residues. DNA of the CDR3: TGTGCCAGCAGCGCACCCGGCCCATCACAGGCAGATACGCAGTATTTT. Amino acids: CASSAPGPSQADTQYF.

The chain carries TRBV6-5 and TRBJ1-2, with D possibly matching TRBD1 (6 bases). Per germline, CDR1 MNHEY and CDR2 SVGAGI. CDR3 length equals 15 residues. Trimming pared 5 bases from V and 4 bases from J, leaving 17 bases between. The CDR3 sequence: CASSQTPGQTYGYTF. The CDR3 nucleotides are TGTGCCAGCAGTCAGACTCCCGGACAGACCTATGGCTACACCTTC.

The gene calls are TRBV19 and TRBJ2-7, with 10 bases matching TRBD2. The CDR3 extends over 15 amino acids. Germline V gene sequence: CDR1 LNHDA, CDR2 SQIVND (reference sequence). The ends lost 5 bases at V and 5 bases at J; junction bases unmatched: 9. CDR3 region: CASSLLAGELHEQYF. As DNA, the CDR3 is TGTGCCAGTAGTCTCCTAGCGGGAGAACTCCACGAGCAGTACTTC.

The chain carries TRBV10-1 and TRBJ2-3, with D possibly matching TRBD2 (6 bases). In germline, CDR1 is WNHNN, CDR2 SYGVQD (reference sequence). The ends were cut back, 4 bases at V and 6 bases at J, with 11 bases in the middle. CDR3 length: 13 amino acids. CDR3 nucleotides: TGCGCCAGCAGTGCCCGGAGGGCGGATACGCAGTATTTT. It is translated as CASSARRADTQYF.

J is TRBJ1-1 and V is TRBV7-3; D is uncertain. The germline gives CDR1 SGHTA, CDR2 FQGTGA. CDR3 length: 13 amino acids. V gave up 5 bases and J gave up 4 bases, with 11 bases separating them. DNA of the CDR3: TGTGCCAGCAGCGGAGGGTTCTTCACTGAAGCTTTCTTT. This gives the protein CASSGGFFTEAFF.

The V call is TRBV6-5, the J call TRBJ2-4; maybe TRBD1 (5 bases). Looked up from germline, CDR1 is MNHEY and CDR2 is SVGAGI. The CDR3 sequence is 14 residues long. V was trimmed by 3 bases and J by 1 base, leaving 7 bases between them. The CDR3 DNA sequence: TGTGCCAGCAGTTATTCAGGGGCCAAAAACATTCAGTACTTC. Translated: CASSYSGAKNIQYF.

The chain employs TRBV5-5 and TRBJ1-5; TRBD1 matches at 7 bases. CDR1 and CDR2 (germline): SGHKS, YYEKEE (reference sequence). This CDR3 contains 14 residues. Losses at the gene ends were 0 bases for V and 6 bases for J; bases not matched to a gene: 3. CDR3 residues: CASSLAGGIQPQHF. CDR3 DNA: TGTGCCAGCAGCTTGGCAGGGGGGATTCAGCCCCAGCATTTT.

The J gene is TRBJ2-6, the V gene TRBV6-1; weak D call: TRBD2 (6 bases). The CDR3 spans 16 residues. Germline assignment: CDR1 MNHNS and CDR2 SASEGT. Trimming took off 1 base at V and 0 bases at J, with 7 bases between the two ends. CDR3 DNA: TGTGCCAGCAGTGAAGAGGAGGGCTCTGGGGCCAACGTCCTGACTTTC. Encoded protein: CASSEEEGSGANVLTF.

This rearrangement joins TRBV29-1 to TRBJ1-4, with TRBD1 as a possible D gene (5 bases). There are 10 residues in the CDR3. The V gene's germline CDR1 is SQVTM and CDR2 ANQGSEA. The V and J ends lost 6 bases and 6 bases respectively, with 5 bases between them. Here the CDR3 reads CSVQDEKLFF. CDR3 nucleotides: TGCAGCGTACAGGATGAAAAACTGTTTTTT.

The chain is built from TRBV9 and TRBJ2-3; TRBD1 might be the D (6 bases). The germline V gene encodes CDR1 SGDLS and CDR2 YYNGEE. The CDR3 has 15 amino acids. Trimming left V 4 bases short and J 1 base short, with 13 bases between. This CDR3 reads CASSLTGMGTDTQYF. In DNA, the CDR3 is TGTGCCAGCAGCCTCACAGGGATGGGCACAGATACGCAGTATTTT.

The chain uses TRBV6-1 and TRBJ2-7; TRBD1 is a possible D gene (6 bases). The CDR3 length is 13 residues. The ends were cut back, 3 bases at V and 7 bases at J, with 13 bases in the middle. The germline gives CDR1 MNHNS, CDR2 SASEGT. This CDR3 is CASSDNREYEQYF. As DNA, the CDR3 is TGTGCCAGCAGTGACAACAGGGAGTATGAGCAGTACTTC.

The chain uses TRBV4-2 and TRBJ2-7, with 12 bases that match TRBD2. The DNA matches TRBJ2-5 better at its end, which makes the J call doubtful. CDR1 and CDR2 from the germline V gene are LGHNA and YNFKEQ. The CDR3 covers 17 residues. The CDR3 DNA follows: TGTGCCAGCAGCCCCGGGACTAGCGGGCCCTCGGGGGAGACCCAGTACTTC. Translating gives CASSPGTSGPSGETQYF.

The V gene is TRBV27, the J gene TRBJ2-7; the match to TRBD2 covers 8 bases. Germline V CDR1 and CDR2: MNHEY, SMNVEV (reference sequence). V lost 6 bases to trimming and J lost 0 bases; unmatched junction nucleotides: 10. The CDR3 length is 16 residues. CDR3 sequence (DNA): TGTGCCAGCAGCCCCTCAGCGGGGGTCAGCTCCTACGAGCAGTACTTC. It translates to CASSPSAGVSSYEQYF.

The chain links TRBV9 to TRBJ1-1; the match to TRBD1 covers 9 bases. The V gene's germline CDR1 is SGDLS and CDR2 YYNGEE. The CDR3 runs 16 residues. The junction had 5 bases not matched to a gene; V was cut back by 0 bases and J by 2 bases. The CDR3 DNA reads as TGTGCCAGCAGCGTAGCTGGACAGGGGATTAACACTGAAGCTTTCTTT. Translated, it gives CASSVAGQGINTEAFF.

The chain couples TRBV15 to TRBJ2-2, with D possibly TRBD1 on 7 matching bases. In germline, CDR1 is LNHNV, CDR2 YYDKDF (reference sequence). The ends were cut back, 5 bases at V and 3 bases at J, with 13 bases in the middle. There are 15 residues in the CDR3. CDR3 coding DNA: TGTGCCACCAGCGGCGGGACAGACGACACCGGGGAGCTGTTTTTT. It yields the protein CATSGGTDDTGELFF.

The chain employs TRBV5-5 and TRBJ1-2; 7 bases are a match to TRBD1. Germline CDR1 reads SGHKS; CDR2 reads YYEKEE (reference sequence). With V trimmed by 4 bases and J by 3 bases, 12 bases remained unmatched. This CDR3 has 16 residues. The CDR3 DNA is TGTGCCAGCAGCCAGGCTAGGGGGCGCCAAGACTATGGCTACACCTTC. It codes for CASSQARGRQDYGYTF.